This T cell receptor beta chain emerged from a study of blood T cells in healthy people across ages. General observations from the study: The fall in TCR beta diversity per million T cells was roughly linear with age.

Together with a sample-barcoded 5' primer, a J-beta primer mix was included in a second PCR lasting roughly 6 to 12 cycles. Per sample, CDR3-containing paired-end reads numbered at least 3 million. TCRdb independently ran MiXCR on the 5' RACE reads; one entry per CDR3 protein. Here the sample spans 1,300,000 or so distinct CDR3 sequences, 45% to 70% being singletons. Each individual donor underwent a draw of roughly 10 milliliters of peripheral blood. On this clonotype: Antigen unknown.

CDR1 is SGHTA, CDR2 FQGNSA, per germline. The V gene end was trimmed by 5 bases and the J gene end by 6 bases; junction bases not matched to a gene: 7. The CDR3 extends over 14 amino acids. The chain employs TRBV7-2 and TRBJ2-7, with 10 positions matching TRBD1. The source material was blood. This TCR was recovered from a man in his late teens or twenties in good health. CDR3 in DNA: TGTGCCAGCAGCGTAATAGGGACAGGGGCCGAGCAGTACTTC. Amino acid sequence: CASSVIGTGAEQYF.